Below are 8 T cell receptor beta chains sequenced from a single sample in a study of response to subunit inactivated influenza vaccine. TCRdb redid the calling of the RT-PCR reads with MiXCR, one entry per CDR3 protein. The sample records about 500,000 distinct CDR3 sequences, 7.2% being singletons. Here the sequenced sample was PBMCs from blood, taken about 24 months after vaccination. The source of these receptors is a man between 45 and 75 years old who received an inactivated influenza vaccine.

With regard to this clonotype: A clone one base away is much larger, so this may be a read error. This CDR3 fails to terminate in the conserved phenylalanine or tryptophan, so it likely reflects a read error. In nucleotides, the CDR3 is TGTGCCAGCAGCTTCGGGGGACACAGCACAGATACGCAGTATTCT. Translation gives CASSFGGHSTDTQYS. This chain uses TRBV7-3 with TRBJ2-3; D tentatively fits TRBD1 or TRBD2 (6 bases each). Germline V gives CDR1 SGHTA, CDR2 FQGTGA. V lost 3 bases and J lost 0, with 10 bases in between. The CDR3 is 15 residues long.

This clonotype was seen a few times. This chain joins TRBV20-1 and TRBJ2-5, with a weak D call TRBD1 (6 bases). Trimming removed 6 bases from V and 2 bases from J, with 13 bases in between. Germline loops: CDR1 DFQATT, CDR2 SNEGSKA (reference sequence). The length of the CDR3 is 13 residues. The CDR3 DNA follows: TGCAGTGCCCGCAGGGGTGGTCAAGAGACCCAGTACTTC. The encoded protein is CSARRGGQETQYF.

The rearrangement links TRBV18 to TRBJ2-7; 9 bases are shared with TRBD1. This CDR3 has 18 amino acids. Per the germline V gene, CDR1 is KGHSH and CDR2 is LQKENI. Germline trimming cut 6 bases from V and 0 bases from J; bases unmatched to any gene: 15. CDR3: CASSPPRTGDPTSYEQYF. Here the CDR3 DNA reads TGTGCCAGCTCGCCCCCGCGGACAGGGGACCCCACCTCCTACGAGCAGTACTTC.

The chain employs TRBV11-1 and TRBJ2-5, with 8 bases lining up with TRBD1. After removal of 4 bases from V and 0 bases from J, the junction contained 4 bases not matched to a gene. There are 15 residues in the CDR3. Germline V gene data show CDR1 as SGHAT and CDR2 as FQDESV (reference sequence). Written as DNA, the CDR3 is TGTGCCAGCAGCTGGGGGACAGGCCACCAAGAGACCCAGTACTTC. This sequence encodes CASSWGTGHQETQYF.

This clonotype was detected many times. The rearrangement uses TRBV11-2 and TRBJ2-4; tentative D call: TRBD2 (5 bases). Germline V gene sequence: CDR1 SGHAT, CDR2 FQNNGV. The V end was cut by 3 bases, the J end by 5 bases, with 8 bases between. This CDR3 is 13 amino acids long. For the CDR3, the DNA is TGTGCCAGCAGCTTGACTACCGAAAACATTCAGTACTTC. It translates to CASSLTTENIQYF.

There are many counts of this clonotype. The CDR3 region has the DNA TGTGCCAGTACGTCTAGCGGGAGTAGAGAGACCCAGTACTTC. It is translated as CASTSSGSRETQYF. This chain links TRBV12-3 or TRBV12-4 with TRBJ2-5, with 10 bases fitting TRBD2. With V trimmed by 9 bases and J by 4 bases, 8 bases remained unmatched. The CDR3 loop spans 14 amino acids.

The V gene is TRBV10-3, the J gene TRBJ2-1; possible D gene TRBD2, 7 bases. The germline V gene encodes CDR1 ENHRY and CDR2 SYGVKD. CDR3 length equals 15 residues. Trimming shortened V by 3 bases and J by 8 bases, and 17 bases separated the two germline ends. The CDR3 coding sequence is TGTGCCATCAGTGACAGGTTTGGGGGGGGCGATGAGCAGTTCTTC. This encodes CAISDRFGGGDEQFF.

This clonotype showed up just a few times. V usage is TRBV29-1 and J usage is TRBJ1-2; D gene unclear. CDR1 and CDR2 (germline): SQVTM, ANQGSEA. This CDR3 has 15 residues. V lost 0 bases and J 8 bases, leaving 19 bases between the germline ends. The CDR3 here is CSVEDYGPLWRGYTF. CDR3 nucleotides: TGCAGCGTTGAAGATTATGGGCCCCTTTGGCGGGGCTACACCTTC.